The rows below give T cell receptor beta chains drawn from one sample of a study of T cells in tuberculosis. Assay: immunoSEQ multiplex PCR; the TCRdb copy retains only in-frame clones and omits some. The table records approximately 53,000 clones, 90% to 95% of them present only once. Sequencing used PBMCs, obtained at tuberculosis diagnosis. These receptor sequences come from an adult with tuberculosis. CDR3s include the opening cysteine and the closing phenylalanine or tryptophan. A D gene is named only where the DNA matches it firmly. Rows give clone size only sometimes, using once, few, many, or a class for an expanded clone.

V	D	J	size	DNA	CDR3
TRBV19	TRBD1	TRBJ2-2	.	TGTGCCAGTAGTTTACTACCGGGACAGGGGGCCTCCGGGGAGCTGTTTTTT	CASSLLPGQGASGELFF
TRBV18	TRBD1	TRBJ2-1	.	TGTGCCAGCTCACCGGGAACAGGGGGCCCATATTCGACGGACAATGAGCAGTTCTTC	CASSPGTGGPYSTDNEQFF
TRBV18	.	TRBJ1-4	.	TGTGCCAGCTCACCAACCAGGGGTCGGGAAAAACTGTTTTTT	CASSPTRGREKLFF
TRBV5-5	.	TRBJ1-2	.	TGTGCCAGCAGCTTGAATAATTTTATACCCGGGACTCCGTCTCGGGGCTACACCTTC	CASSLNNFIPGTPSRGYTF
TRBV6-1	.	TRBJ1-4	once	TGTGCCAGCAGCTTGGGGGCGCAGACTAATGAAAAACTGTTTTTT	CASSLGAQTNEKLFF
TRBV4-3	TRBD1	TRBJ2-6	.	TGCGCCAGCAGCCTGACAGGGGCTCCCTTCTCTGGGGCCAACGTCCTGACTTTC	CASSLTGAPFSGANVLTF
TRBV11-2	TRBD1	TRBJ2-7	.	TGTGCCAGCAGGAACATACGCCGGGACAGGGACGACGAGCAGTACTTC	CASRNIRRDRDDEQYF
TRBV4-3	.	TRBJ1-1	.	TGCGCCAGCAGCCAAGCAGGGCGGGGGGACACTGAAGCTTTCTTT	CASSQAGRGDTEAFF
TRBV19	TRBD1	TRBJ1-2	.	TGTGCCAGTAGTAGATCCGGGACAGGGAATAACTATGGCTACACCTTC	CASSRSGTGNNYGYTF
TRBV5-6	.	TRBJ2-5	.	TGTGCCAGCAGCTTGCTGGGAGTGGGGGAGACCCAGTACTTC	CASSLLGVGETQYF
TRBV4-2	.	TRBJ2-2	.	TGTGCCAGCAGGCGACACCTCCCCGACCCGAACACCGGGGAGCTGTTTTTT	CASRRHLPDPNTGELFF
TRBV7-6	TRBD1	TRBJ1-1	.	TGTGCCAGCAGCGGGCCTCGGGACAGGTTGAACACTGAAGCTTTCTTT	CASSGPRDRLNTEAFF
TRBV19	TRBD1	TRBJ2-1	.	TGTGCCAGTAGAAGCAGCCCGGGACAGGGCTCCTACAATGAGCAGTTCTTC	CASRSSPGQGSYNEQFF
TRBV10-2	.	TRBJ2-5	.	TGCGCCAGCAGTGATACATTCCAAGAGACCCAGTACTTC	CASSDTFQETQYF
TRBV25-1	.	TRBJ1-1	once	TGTGCCAGCAGTGACCCTATCGACAGGAAAGCTTTCTTT	CASSDPIDRKAFF
TRBV7-2	.	TRBJ2-7	.	TGTGCCAGCAGCCCGCGAGGGCAGTTCTACGAGCAGTACTTC	CASSPRGQFYEQYF
TRBV6-5	.	TRBJ1-3	.	TGTGCCAGCAGTTACTCACCAGGTTTCTCTGGAAACACCATATATTTT	CASSYSPGFSGNTIYF
TRBV5-1	.	TRBJ2-7	.	TGCGCCAGCCGGCAGGGCGGTGCCTACGAGCAGTACTTC	CASRQGGAYEQYF
TRBV7-9	.	TRBJ2-3	.	TGTGCCAGCAGCTTAAGCCAGGGAACAGATACGCAGTATTTT	CASSLSQGTDTQYF
TRBV6-6	.	TRBJ2-5	.	TGTGCCAGCAGTTATTCCGGGGAGACCCAGTACTTC	CASSYSGETQYF
TRBV27	.	TRBJ2-1	.	TGTGCCAGCAGGGCCCGGGGATACAATGAGCAGTTCTTC	CASRARGYNEQFF
TRBV6-5	TRBD1	TRBJ2-7	.	TGTGCCAGCAGTAGCGGACAGGGAATGGCCTACGAGCAGTACTTC	CASSSGQGMAYEQYF
TRBV7-2	TRBD1	TRBJ2-2	.	TGTGCCAGCAGCATGACAGGGTTGAGAGGCGGGGAGCTGTTTTTT	CASSMTGLRGGELFF
TRBV19	.	TRBJ2-1	once	TGTGCCAGTAGGGTAGGTAGCGGATCCTACAATGAGCAGTTCTTC	CASRVGSGSYNEQFF
TRBV4-3	TRBD2	TRBJ2-1	.	TGCGCCAGCAGCCTAGGACTAGCGGGAAGCTCCTACAATGAGCAGTTCTTC	CASSLGLAGSSYNEQFF
TRBV7-2	.	TRBJ2-5	.	TGTGCCAGCAGCGCGCAAGAGACCCAGTACTTC	CASSAQETQYF
TRBV28	TRBD1	TRBJ2-1	.	TGTGCCAGCAGTCGACAGGGGGGAAACAATGAGCAGTTCTTC	CASSRQGGNNEQFF
TRBV7-9	TRBD1	TRBJ1-2	.	TGTGCCAGCAGCCAACCACAGGGGAGTGACTATGGCTACACCTTC	CASSQPQGSDYGYTF
TRBV30	TRBD1	TRBJ1-1	.	TGTGCCTGGAGTGTCACAGGGACAGGGGTCACTGAAGCTTTCTTT	CAWSVTGTGVTEAFF